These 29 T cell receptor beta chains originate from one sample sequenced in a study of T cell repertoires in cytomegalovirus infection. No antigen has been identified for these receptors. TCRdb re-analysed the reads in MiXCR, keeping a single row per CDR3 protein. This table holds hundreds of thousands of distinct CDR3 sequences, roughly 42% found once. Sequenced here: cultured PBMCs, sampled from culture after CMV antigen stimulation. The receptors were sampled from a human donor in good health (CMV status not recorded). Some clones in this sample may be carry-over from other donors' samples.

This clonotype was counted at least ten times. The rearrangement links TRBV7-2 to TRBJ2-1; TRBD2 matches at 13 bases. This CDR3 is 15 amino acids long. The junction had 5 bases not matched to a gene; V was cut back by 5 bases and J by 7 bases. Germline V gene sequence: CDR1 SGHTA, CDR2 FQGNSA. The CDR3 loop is CASSAGLAGVNEQFF. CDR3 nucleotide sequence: TGTGCCAGCAGCGCCGGACTAGCGGGAGTGAATGAGCAGTTCTTC.

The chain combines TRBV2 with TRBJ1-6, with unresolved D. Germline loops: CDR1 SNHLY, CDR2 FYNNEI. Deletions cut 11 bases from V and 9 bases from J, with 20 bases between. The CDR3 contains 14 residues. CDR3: CALSDSGVGSPLHF. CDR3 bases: TGTGCCCTAAGCGACTCTGGGGTCGGTTCACCCCTCCACTTT.

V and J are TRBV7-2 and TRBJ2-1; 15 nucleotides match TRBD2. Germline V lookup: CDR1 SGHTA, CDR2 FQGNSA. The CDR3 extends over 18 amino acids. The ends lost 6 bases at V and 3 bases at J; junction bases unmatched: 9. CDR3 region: CASREPGTSGRIYNEQFF. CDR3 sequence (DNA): TGTGCCAGCAGAGAACCCGGGACTAGCGGGAGGATCTACAATGAGCAGTTCTTC.

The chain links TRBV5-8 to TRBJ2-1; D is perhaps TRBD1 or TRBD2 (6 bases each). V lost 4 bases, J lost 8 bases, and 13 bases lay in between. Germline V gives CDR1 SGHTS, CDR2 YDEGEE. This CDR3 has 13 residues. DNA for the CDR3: TGTGCCAGCAGCCTACAGGGACTCTATGAGCAGTTCTTC. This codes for CASSLQGLYEQFF. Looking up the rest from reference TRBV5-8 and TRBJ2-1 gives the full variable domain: EAGVTQSPTHLIKTRGQQATLRCSPISGHTSVYWYQQALGLGLQFLLWYDEGEERNRGNFPPRFSGRQFPNYSSELNVNALELEDSALYLCASSLQGLYEQFFGPGTRLTVL.

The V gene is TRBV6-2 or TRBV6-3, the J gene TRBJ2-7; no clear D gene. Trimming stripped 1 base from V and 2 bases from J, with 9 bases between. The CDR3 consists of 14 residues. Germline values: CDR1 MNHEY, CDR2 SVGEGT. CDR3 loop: CASSYYGSPYEQYF. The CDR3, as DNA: TGTGCCAGCAGTTACTACGGAAGCCCCTACGAGCAGTACTTC.

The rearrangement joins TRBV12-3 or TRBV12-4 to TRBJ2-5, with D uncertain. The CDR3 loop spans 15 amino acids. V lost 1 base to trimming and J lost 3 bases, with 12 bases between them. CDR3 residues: CASSLVWPRKETQYF. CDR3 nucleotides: TGTGCCAGCAGTTTAGTATGGCCCAGGAAAGAGACCCAGTACTTC.

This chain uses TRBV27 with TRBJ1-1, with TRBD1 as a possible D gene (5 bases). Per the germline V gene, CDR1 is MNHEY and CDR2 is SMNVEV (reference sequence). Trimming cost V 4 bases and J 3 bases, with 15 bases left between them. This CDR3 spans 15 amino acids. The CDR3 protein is CASSYKWGGDTEAFF. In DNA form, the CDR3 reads TGTGCCAGCAGTTACAAGTGGGGGGGGGACACTGAAGCTTTCTTT.

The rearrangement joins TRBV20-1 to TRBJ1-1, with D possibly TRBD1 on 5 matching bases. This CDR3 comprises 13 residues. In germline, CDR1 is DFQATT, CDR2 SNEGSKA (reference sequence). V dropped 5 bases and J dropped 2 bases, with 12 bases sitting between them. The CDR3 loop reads CSAQTGPNTEAFF. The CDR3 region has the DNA TGCAGTGCTCAAACAGGACCAAACACTGAAGCTTTCTTT.

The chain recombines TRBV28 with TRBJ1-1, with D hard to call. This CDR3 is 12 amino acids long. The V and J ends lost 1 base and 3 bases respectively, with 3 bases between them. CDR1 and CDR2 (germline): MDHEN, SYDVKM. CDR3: CASSLFDTEAFF. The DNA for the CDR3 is TGTGCCAGCAGTTTATTTGACACTGAAGCTTTCTTT.

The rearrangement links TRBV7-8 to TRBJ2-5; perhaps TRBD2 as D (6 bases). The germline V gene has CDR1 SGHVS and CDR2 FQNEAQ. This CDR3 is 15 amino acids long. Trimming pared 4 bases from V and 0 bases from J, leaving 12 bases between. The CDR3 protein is CASSSLSSDQETQYF. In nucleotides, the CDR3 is TGTGCCAGCAGCTCCCTCTCTAGCGACCAAGAGACCCAGTACTTC.

The CDR3 reads CASSRRAGITDTQYF. The CDR3 bases are TGTGCCAGCAGCCGCAGGGCGGGGATCACAGATACGCAGTATTTT. The chain employs TRBV7-8 and TRBJ2-3, with a possible D match to TRBD2 (6 bases). The CDR3 is 15 amino acids. The germline V gene has CDR1 SGHVS and CDR2 FQNEAQ. Trimming stripped 5 bases from V and 2 bases from J, with 14 bases between.

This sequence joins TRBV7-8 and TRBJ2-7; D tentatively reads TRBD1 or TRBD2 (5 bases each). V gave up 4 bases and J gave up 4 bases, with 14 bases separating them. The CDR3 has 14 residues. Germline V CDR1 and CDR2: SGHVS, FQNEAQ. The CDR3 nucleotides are TGTGCCAGCAGCTCGCCGGGACCCACTTACGAGCAGTACTTC. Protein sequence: CASSSPGPTYEQYF.

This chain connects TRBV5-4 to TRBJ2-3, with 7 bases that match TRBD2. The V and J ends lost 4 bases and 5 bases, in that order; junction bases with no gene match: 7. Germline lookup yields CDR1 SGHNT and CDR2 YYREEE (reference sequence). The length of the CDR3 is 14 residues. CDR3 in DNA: TGTGCCAGCAGCCCAGGGACGGGGGGAGATACGCAGTATTTT. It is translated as CASSPGTGGDTQYF.

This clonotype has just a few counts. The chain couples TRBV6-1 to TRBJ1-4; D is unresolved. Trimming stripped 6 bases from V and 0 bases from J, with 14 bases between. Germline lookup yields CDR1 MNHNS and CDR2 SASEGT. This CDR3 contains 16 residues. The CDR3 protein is CASSDHRRTTNEKLFF. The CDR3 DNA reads TGTGCCAGCAGCGACCACCGGAGGACAACTAATGAAAAACTGTTTTTT.

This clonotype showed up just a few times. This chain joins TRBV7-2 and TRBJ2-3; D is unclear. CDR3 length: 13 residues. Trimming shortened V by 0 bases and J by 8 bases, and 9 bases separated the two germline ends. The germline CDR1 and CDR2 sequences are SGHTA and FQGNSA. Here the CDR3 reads CASSLADSGTQYF. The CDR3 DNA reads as TGTGCCAGCAGCTTAGCCGACTCGGGTACGCAGTATTTT.

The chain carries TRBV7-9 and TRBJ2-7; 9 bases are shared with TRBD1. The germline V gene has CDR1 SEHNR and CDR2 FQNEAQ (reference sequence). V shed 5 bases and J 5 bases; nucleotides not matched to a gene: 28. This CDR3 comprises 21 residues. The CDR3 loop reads CASSRIGQGKNELGPEDEQYF. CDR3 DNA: TGTGCCAGCAGCCGGATAGGACAGGGGAAAAACGAACTAGGGCCGGAGGACGAGCAGTACTTC.

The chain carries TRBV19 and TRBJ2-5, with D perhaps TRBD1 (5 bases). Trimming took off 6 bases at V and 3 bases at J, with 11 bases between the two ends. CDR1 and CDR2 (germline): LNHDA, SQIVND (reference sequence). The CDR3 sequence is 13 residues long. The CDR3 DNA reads TGTGCCAGTAGCTCGCCGACAGAAGAGACCCAGTACTTC. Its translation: CASSSPTEETQYF. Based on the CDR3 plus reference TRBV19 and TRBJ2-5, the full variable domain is DGGITQSPKYLFRKEGQNVTLSCEQNLNHDAMYWYRQDPGQGLRLIYYSQIVNDFQKGDIAEGYSVSREKKESFPLTVTSAQKNPTAFYLCASSSPTEETQYFGPGTRLLVL.

In DNA form, the CDR3 reads TGTGCCAGCAGCCACGCGCTAGAACAAGAGACCCAGTACTTC. Its protein is CASSHALEQETQYF. The chain recombines TRBV11-2 with TRBJ2-5, with D uncertain. V was clipped by 5 bases and J by 2 bases, with 12 bases between them. The CDR3 spans 14 residues. Germline assignment: CDR1 SGHAT and CDR2 FQNNGV. Based on the CDR3 plus reference TRBV11-2 and TRBJ2-5, the full variable domain is EAGVAQSPRYKIIEKRQSVAFWCNPISGHATLYWYQQILGQGPKLLIQFQNNGVVDDSQLPKDRFSAERLKGVDSTLKIQPAKLEDSAVYLCASSHALEQETQYFGPGTRLLVL.

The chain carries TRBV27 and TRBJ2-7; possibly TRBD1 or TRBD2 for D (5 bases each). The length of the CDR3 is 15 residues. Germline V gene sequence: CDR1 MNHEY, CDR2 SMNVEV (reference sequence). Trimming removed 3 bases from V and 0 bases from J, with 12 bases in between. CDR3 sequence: CASSFAPGPSYEQYF. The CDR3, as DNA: TGTGCCAGCAGTTTTGCTCCGGGGCCCTCCTACGAGCAGTACTTC.

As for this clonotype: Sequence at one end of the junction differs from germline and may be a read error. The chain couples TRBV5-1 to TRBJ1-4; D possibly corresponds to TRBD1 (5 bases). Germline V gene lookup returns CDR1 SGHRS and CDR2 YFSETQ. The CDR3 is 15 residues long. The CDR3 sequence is CASSPKGRTSEKLFF. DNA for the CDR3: TGCGCCAGCAGCCCGAAGGGACGTACTAGTGAAAAACTGTTTTTT.

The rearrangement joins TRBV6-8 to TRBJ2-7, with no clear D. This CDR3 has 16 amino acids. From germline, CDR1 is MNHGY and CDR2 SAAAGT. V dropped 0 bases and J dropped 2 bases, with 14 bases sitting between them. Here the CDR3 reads CASSYSGPQDAYEQYF. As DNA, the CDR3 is TGTGCCAGCAGTTACTCTGGGCCGCAGGACGCCTACGAGCAGTACTTC.

The CDR3 DNA sequence: TGTGCCAGCGGCCAAAAGCAGTTCTTC. It yields the protein CASGQKQFF. The chain uses TRBV12-3 or TRBV12-4 and TRBJ2-1; D is unclear. CDR3 length equals 9 residues. The V gene lost 8 bases and the J gene lost 11 bases, with 7 bases spanning the gap.

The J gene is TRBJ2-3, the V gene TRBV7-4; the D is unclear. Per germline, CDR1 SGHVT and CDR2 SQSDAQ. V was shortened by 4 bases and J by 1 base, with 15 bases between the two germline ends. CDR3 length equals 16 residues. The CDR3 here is CASSWGLGYRTDTQYF. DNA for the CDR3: TGTGCCAGCAGCTGGGGTTTGGGGTATCGCACAGATACGCAGTATTTT.

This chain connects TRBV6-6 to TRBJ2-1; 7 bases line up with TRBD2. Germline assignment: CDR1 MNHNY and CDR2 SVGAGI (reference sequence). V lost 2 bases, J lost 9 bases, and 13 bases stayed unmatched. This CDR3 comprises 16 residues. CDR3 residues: CASSYGGDSSVGEQFF. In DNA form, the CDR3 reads TGTGCCAGCAGTTACGGGGGGGACTCTAGCGTGGGTGAGCAGTTCTTC.

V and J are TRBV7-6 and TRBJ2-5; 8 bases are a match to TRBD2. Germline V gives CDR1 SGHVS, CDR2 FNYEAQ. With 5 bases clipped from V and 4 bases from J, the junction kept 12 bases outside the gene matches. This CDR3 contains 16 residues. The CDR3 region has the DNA TGTGCCAGCAGCCCCTCCAGCGGGAGCCATCGAGAGACCCAGTACTTC. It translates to CASSPSSGSHRETQYF.

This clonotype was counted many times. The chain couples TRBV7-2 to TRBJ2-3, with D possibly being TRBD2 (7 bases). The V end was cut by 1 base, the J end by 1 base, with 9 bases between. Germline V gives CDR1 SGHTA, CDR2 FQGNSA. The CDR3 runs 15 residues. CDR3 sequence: CASSLVRGRTDTQYF. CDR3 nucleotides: TGTGCCAGCAGCTTAGTGCGGGGGCGCACAGATACGCAGTATTTT.

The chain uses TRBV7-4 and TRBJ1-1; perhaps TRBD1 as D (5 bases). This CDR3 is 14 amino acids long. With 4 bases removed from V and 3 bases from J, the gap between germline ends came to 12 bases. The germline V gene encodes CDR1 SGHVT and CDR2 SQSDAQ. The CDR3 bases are TGTGCCAGCAGCTCTGGGGGATTTGACACTGAAGCTTTCTTT. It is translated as CASSSGGFDTEAFF.

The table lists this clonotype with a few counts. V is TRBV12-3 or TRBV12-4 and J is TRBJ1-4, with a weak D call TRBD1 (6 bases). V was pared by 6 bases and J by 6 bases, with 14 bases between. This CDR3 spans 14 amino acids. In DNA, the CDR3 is TGTGCCAGCAGCTACACAGGGATCGATGAAAAACTGTTTTTT. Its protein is CASSYTGIDEKLFF.

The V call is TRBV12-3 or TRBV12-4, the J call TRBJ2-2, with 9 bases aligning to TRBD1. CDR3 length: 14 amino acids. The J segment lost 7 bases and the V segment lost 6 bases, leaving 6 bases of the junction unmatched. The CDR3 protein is CASSPRTGDGELFF. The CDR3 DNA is TGTGCCAGCAGCCCCCGGACAGGGGACGGGGAGCTGTTTTTT.